Each of the 8 T cell receptor beta chains below was sequenced from the same sample in a study of T cell repertoires in cytomegalovirus infection. A single record per CDR3 protein comes from TCRdb applying MiXCR to the reads. The repertoire has about 770,000 distinct CDR3 sequences, just under 30% of them found once; the top ten carry around 14%. No antigen has been identified for these receptors. This material consisted of cultured CD8+ T cells from PBMCs, taken from culture after CMV antigen stimulation. These receptors all stem from a human donor in good health (CMV status not recorded). Some clones in this sample may be carry-over from other donors' samples.

This clonotype has a count of ten or more. The chain couples TRBV28 to TRBJ1-1; D is perhaps TRBD1 (5 bases). V shed 3 bases and J shed 3 bases, with 8 bases lying between them. This CDR3 comprises 13 residues. The germline V gene has CDR1 MDHEN and CDR2 SYDVKM. DNA of the CDR3: TGTGCCAGCAGTTTGGGGGTCGACACTGAAGCTTTCTTT. It yields the protein CASSLGVDTEAFF.

Only a few counts were recorded for this clonotype. The chain recombines TRBV25-1 with TRBJ1-2; 7 nucleotides align to TRBD1. The V and J ends lost 1 base and 0 bases, in that order; junction bases with no gene match: 5. Germline V gene sequence: CDR1 MGHDK, CDR2 SYGVNS. This CDR3 spans 16 amino acids. CDR3 loop: CASSEFGTDPNYGYTF. In nucleotides, the CDR3 is TGTGCCAGCAGTGAATTTGGGACAGACCCTAACTATGGCTACACCTTC.

The rearrangement uses TRBV5-6 and TRBJ2-7, with a tentative D call TRBD1 (5 bases). V was trimmed by 4 bases and J by 5 bases, leaving 16 bases between them. Germline V gives CDR1 SGHDT, CDR2 YYEEEE. The CDR3 spans 14 residues. CDR3 amino acids: CASSLRSQGHEQYV. The DNA of the CDR3 is TGTGCCAGCAGCCTTCGTAGCCAGGGCCACGAGCAGTACGTC.

This clonotype has only a few counts. V and J are TRBV20-1 and TRBJ1-2; no firm D call. The V end was cut by 1 base, the J end by 4 bases, with 10 bases between. The length of the CDR3 is 13 residues. Germline V gene data show CDR1 as DFQATT and CDR2 as SNEGSKA (reference sequence). The CDR3 nucleotides read TGCAGTGCTAGAGGAGTGGGGATCTATGGCTACACCTTC. Translating gives CSARGVGIYGYTF.

The V call is TRBV6-2 or TRBV6-3, the J call TRBJ1-4, with TRBD1 as a possible D gene (6 bases). In germline, CDR1 is MNHEY, CDR2 SVGEGT. V was shortened by 6 bases and J by 0 bases, with 8 bases between the two germline ends. The CDR3 runs to 14 residues. This CDR3 reads CASRDRSTNEKLFF. The CDR3 region has the DNA TGTGCCAGCAGGGACAGATCAACTAATGAAAAACTGTTTTTT.

In this sample, this clonotype turned up a few times. A junction boundary mismatches the germline segment, possibly from a read error. The rearrangement links TRBV11-2 to TRBJ1-6; no clear D gene. Germline V gene lookup returns CDR1 SGHAT and CDR2 FQNNGV. This CDR3 has 17 amino acids. CDR3: CASSLVGYSSYNSPLHF. The CDR3 DNA reads as TGTGCTAGCAGCTTAGTAGGGTATAGCTCCTATAATTCACCCCTCCACTTT.

The genes are TRBV29-1 and TRBJ1-3, with 9 positions matching TRBD1. Germline CDR1 SQVTM, CDR2 ANQGSEA. V lost 6 bases and J lost 2; bases outside the gene matches: 5. The CDR3 spans 14 residues. The CDR3 bases are TGCAGCGTCCTCGGACAGGGGCCTGGAAACACCATATATTTT. Its translation: CSVLGQGPGNTIYF.

The rearrangement links TRBV7-4 to TRBJ1-2; D not resolved. V was pared by 0 bases and J by 6 bases, with 14 bases between. CDR1 and CDR2 from the germline V gene are SGHVT and SQSDAQ. This CDR3 has 15 residues. CDR3 in DNA: TGTGCCAGCAGCTTAGCGGCAAGCAAGGTGGATGGCTACACCTTC. Protein sequence: CASSLAASKVDGYTF.